This T cell receptor beta chain was captured by sequencing in a study of OX40 agonist ivuxolimab in advanced cancers. Study as a whole: Eligibility admitted prior anti-PD-1, anti-PD-L1 or anti-CTLA-4 therapy; roughly 39% had some.

Assay: immunoSEQ multiplex PCR; the TCRdb copy retains only in-frame clones and omits some. The sample consists of tens of thousands of clones, approximately 89% of them appearing once. The CDR3 contains 15 residues. Overall study findings and caveats: Doses of 0.1 to 3.0 mg/kg were accompanied by clonal expansion of CD4+ and CD8+ blood T cells by week 6. Among patients with partial responses at 0.1-3.0 mg/kg, clonal expansion was among the lowest.

Turning to this clone: The antigen remains unidentified.

The specimen was CD4+ or CD8+ T cells sorted from blood, collected in a trial of the OX40 agonist ivuxolimab. This chain links TRBV21-1 with TRBJ1-6; the D call of TRBD1 is as the table states it, not checked on the DNA. TRBV21-1 is flagged as a pseudogene. This clonotype was obtained from an adult with an advanced solid tumor such as melanoma, head and neck, liver or kidney cancer. The CDR3 nucleotides are TGTGCCAGCAGCAACCCGACAGGGGGGGATTCACCCCTCCACTTT. As protein: CASSNPTGGDSPLHF.